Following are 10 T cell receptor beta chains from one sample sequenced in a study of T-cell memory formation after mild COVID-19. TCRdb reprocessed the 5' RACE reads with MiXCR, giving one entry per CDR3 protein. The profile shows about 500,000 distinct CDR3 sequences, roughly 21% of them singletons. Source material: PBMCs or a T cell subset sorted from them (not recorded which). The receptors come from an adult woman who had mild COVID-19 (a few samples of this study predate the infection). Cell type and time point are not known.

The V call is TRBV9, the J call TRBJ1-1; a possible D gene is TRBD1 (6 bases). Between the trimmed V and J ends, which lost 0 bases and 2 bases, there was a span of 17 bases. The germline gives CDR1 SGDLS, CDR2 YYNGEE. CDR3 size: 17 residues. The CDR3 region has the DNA TGTGCCAGCAGCGTAGACGACTTTCCGACAGGCAACACTGAAGCTTTCTTT. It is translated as CASSVDDFPTGNTEAFF. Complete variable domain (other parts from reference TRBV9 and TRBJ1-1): DSGVTQTPKHLITATGQRVTLRCSPRSGDLSVYWYQQSLDQGLQFLIQYYNGEERAKGNILERFSAQQFPDLHSELNLSSLELGDSALYFCASSVDDFPTGNTEAFFGQGTRLTVV.

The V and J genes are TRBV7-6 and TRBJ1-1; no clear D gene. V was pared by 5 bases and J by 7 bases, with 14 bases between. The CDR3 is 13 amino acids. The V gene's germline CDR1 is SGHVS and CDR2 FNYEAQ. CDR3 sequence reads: CASSLRGLDEAFF. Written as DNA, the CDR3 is TGTGCCAGCAGCCTTAGAGGCCTGGATGAAGCTTTCTTT.

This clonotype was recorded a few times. In DNA form, the CDR3 reads TGCGCCAGCAGCCAAGGACAGGTGAACACTGAAGCTTTCTTT. Residues: CASSQGQVNTEAFF. This chain connects TRBV4-3 to TRBJ1-1; perhaps TRBD1 as D (6 bases). The CDR3 extends over 14 amino acids. Germline lookup yields CDR1 LGHNA and CDR2 YSLEER. V was cut by 1 base and J by 0 bases, with 6 bases left in between.

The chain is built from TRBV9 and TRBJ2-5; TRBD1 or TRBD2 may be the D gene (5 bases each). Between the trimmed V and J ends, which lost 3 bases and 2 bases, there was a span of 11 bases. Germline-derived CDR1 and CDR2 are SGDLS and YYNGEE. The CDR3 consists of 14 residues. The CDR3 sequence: CASSERGLQETQYF. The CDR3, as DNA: TGTGCCAGCAGCGAACGGGGCCTACAAGAGACCCAGTACTTC.

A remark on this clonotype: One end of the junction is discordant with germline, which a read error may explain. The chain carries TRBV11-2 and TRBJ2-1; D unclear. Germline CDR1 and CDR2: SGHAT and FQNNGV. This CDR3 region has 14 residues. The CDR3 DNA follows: TGTGCCAGCAGGTTAGGGTGGCTGGCCAATGAGCAGTTCTTC. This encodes CASRLGWLANEQFF.

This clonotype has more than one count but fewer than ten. The CDR3 DNA follows: TGTGCCAGCAGCTTAGTCCCAGGGGGTACTCCTAACACTGAAGCTTTCTTT. Translating it yields CASSLVPGGTPNTEAFF. The chain carries TRBV7-2 and TRBJ1-1; TRBD1 matches at 7 bases. J was trimmed by 2 bases and V by 1 base; bases with no gene match: 10. The CDR3 sequence is 17 residues long. Per the germline V gene, CDR1 is SGHTA and CDR2 is FQGNSA.

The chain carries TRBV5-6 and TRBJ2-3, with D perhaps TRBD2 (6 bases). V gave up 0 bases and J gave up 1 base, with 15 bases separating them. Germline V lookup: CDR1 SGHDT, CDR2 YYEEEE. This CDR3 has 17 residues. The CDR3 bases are TGTGCCAGCAGCTTGGAGCGACGGCGGGGAGGCACAGATACGCAGTATTTT. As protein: CASSLERRRGGTDTQYF.

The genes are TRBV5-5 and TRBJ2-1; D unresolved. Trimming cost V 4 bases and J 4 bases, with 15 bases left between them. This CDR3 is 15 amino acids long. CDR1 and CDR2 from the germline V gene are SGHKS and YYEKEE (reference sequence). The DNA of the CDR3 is TGTGCCAGCAGCCCGGTGTGGGGTTTATACAATGAGCAGTTCTTC. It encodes CASSPVWGLYNEQFF.

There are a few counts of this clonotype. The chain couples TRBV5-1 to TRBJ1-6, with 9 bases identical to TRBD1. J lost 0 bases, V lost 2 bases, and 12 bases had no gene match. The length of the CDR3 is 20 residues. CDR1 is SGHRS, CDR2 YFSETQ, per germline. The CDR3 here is CASSLFRDRENFSYNSPLHF. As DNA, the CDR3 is TGCGCCAGCAGCTTATTCCGGGACAGGGAGAATTTCTCCTATAATTCACCCCTCCACTTT.

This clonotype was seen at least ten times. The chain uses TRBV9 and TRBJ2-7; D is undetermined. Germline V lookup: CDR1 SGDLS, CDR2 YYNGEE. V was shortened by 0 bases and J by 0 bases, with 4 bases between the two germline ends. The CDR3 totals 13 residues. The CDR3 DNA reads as TGTGCCAGCAGCGTAGATAGCTCCTACGAGCAGTACTTC. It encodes CASSVDSSYEQYF.